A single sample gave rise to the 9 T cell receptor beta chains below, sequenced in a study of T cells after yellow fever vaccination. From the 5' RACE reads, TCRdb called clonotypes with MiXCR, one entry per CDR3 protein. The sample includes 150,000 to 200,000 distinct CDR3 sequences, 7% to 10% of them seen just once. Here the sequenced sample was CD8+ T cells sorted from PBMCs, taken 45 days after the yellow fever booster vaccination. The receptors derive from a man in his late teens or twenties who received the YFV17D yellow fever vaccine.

For the CDR3, the DNA is TGTGCCAGTACCTCAACAGGGTACACCGGGGAGCTGTTTTTT. Its translation is CASTSTGYTGELFF. The chain has TRBV19 and TRBJ2-2; maybe TRBD1 (6 bases). Germline assignment: CDR1 LNHDA and CDR2 SQIVND (reference sequence). The CDR3 is 14 amino acids. With 7 bases removed from V and 3 bases from J, the gap between germline ends came to 12 bases.

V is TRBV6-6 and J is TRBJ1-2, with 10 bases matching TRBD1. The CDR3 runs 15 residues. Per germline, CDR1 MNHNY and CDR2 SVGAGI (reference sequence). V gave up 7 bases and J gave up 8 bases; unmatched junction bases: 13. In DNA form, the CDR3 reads TGTGCCAGCACCCTACGGGACAGGGGCCCCAGCGGCTACACCTTC. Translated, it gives CASTLRDRGPSGYTF.

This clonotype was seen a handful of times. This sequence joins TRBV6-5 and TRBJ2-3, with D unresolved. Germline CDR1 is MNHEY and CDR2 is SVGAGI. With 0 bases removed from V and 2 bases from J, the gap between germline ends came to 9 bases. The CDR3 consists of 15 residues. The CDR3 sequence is CASSYSPFSTDTQYF. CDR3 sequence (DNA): TGTGCCAGCAGTTACTCGCCCTTCTCCACAGATACGCAGTATTTT.

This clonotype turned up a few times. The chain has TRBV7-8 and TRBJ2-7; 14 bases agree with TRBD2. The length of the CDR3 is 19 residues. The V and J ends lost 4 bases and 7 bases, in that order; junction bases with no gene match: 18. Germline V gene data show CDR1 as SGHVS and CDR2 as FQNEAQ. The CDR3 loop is CASSSGLTSGGALWWEQYV. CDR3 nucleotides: TGTGCCAGCAGCTCAGGCCTGACTAGCGGGGGGGCACTATGGTGGGAGCAGTACGTC.

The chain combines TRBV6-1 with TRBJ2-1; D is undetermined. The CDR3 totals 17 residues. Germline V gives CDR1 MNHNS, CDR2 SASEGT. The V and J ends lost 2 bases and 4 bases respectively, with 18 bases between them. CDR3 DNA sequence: TGTGCCAGCAGTGAACATCGGGCGCGCAACCCATACAATGAGCAGTTCTTC. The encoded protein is CASSEHRARNPYNEQFF.

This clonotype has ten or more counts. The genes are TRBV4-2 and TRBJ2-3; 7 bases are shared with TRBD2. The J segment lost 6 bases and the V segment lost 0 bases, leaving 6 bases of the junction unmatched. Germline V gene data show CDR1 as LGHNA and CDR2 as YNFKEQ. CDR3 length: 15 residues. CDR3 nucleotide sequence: TGTGCCAGCAGCCAAGATGGGCTAGCGGCCGATACGCAGTATTTT. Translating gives CASSQDGLAADTQYF.

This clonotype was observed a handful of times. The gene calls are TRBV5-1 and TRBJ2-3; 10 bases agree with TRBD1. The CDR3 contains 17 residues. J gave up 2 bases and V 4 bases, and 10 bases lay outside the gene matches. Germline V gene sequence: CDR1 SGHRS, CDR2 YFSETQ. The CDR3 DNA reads TGCGCCAGCAGCCTACCGGGGGGACAGGGGTCCACAGATACGCAGTATTTT. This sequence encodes CASSLPGGQGSTDTQYF.

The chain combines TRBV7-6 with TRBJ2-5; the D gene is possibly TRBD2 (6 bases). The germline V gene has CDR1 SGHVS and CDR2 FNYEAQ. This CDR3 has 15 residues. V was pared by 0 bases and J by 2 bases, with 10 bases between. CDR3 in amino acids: CASSLASGWQETQYF. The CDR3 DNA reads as TGTGCCAGCAGCTTAGCCAGCGGGTGGCAAGAGACCCAGTACTTC.

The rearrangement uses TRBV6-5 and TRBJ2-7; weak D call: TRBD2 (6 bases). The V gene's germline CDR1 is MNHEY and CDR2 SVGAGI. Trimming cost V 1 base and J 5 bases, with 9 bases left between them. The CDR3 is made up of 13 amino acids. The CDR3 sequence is CASSYYGEDEQYF. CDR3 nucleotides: TGTGCCAGCAGTTACTACGGGGAGGACGAGCAGTACTTC.